Listed below are T cell receptor beta chains from one sample, sequenced in a study of beta chain features in type 1 diabetes. Measured with immunoSEQ multiplex PCR; TCRdb has only the in-frame clones, and not every one. Of about 260,000 clones listed, roughly 22% are singletons. The material sequenced was naive CD4+ T cells from blood. All receptors derive from a woman aged 40 to 50 with type 1 diabetes. The CDR3 runs from the conserved cysteine through the conserved F or W. A D gene is named only where the DNA matches it firmly. For some rows the clone size is stated as once, few or many, or as a class when expanded; others skip it.

d_gene,v_gene,j_gene,abundance,CDR3aa,CDR3nt
NA,TRBV18,TRBJ1-2,NA,CASSTEGDYGYTF,TGTGCCAGCTCCACCGAGGGGGACTATGGCTACACCTTC
TRBD1,TRBV5-4,TRBJ1-2,few,CASSLALGQPYYGYTF,TGTGCCAGCAGCTTGGCCTTGGGACAGCCATACTATGGCTACACCTTC
NA,TRBV29-1,TRBJ1-2,NA,CSVAGNGYTF,TGCAGCGTCGCCGGGAATGGCTACACCTTC
NA,TRBV5-6,TRBJ1-2,few,CASSLGVGSSGNYGYTF,TGTGCCAGCAGCTTGGGTGTAGGCTCCAGCGGTAACTATGGCTACACCTTC
NA,TRBV4-3,TRBJ1-2,NA,CASSQDNSGNGYTF,TGCGCCAGCAGCCAAGATAATTCAGGGAATGGCTACACCTTC
NA,TRBV5-1,TRBJ1-1,NA,CASSPGHTNTEAFF,TGCGCCAGCAGCCCTGGACACACCAACACTGAAGCTTTCTTT
NA,TRBV9,TRBJ1-1,NA,CASSEAEGGTEAFF,TGTGCCAGCAGCGAGGCGGAGGGCGGAACTGAAGCTTTCTTT
NA,TRBV29-1,TRBJ1-2,few,CSVEVGGGYTF,TGCAGCGTTGAAGTCGGTGGTGGCTACACCTTC
NA,TRBV30,TRBJ1-2,NA,CAHPRTQSGYGYTF,TGTGCCCACCCACGGACTCAGTCGGGCTATGGCTACACCTTC
NA,TRBV15,TRBJ1-1,few,CATSRDRRGGNTEAFF,TGTGCCACCAGCAGAGATAGACGGGGGGGAAATACTGAAGCTTTCTTT
TRBD1,TRBV29-1,TRBJ2-1,NA,CSSIRGHEQFF,TGCAGTTCTATCAGGGGGCATGAGCAGTTCTTC
TRBD2,TRBV9,TRBJ2-3,NA,CASSVEASGRDTQYF,TGTGCCAGCAGCGTAGAGGCTAGCGGGAGGGATACGCAGTATTTT
NA,TRBV15,TRBJ2-5,NA,CATSRDGRGETQYF,TGTGCCACCAGCAGAGATGGCAGAGGGGAGACCCAGTACTTC
NA,TRBV5-1,TRBJ2-5,few,CASSPGTDVQETQYF,TGCGCCAGCAGCCCCGGTACAGACGTTCAAGAGACCCAGTACTTC
TRBD1,TRBV13,TRBJ2-7,NA,CASSTLGQGYEQYF,TGTGCCAGCAGCACCCTAGGACAGGGCTACGAGCAGTACTTC
NA,TRBV5-6,TRBJ2-5,few,CASSFRGVVQETQYF,TGTGCCAGCAGCTTCCGTGGAGTCGTTCAAGAGACCCAGTACTTC
NA,TRBV9,TRBJ2-1,few,CASSVGERASSYNEQFF,TGTGCCAGCAGCGTAGGGGAGCGGGCAAGCTCCTACAATGAGCAGTTCTTC
NA,TRBV5-1,TRBJ1-4,NA,CASSQTGWNEKLFF,TGCGCCAGCAGCCAGACAGGATGGAATGAAAAACTGTTTTTT
NA,TRBV6-5,TRBJ2-5,NA,CASSYSDRGMGETQYF,TGTGCCAGCAGTTACTCAGATCGGGGGATGGGAGAGACCCAGTACTTC
TRBD1,TRBV9,TRBJ2-5,NA,CASSVDRGGETQYF,TGTGCCAGCAGCGTGGACAGGGGTGGGGAGACCCAGTACTTC
NA,TRBV15,TRBJ2-5,NA,CATSIGGTGSQETQYF,TGTGCCACCAGCATAGGGGGTACAGGGTCCCAAGAGACCCAGTACTTC
TRBD2,TRBV9,TRBJ2-7,NA,CASSSGLVGEQYF,TGTGCCAGCAGCTCGGGACTAGTGGGCGAGCAGTACTTC
TRBD1,TRBV29-1,TRBJ2-7,few,CSVRQGPGGYEQYF,TGCAGCGTTCGACAGGGGCCTGGGGGATACGAGCAGTACTTC
TRBD1,TRBV2,TRBJ2-6,NA,CASSGQGDGANVLTF,TGTGCCAGCAGTGGACAGGGGGATGGGGCCAACGTCCTGACTTTC